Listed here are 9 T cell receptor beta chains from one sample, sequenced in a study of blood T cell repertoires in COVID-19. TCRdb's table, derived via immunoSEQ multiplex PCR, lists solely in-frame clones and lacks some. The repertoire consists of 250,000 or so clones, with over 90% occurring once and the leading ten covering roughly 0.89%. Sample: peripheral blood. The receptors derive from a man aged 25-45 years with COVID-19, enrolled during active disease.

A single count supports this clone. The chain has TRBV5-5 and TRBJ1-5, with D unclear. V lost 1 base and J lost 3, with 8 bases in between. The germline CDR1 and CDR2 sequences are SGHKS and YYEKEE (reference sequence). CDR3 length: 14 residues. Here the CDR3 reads CASSLFRDNQPQHF. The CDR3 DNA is TGTGCCAGCAGCTTGTTTCGGGACAATCAGCCCCAGCATTTT.

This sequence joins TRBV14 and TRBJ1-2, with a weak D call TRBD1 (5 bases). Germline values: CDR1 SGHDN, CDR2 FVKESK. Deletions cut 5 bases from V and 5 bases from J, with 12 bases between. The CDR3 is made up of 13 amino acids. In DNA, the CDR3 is TGTGCCAGCAGCAAGCTGACAGAGTATGGCTACACCTTC. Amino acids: CASSKLTEYGYTF. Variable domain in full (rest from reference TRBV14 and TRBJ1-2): EAGVTQFPSHSVIEKGQTVTLRCDPISGHDNLYWYRRVMGKEIKFLLHFVKESKQDESGMPNNRFLAERTGGTYSTLKVQPAELEDSGVYFCASSKLTEYGYTFGSGTRLTVV.

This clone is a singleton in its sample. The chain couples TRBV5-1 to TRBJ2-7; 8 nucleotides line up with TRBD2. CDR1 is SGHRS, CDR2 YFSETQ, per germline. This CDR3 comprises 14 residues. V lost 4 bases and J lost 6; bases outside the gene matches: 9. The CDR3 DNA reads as TGCGCCAGCAGCCGAGGGACTAGTGAGGGCGAGCAGTACTTC. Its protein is CASSRGTSEGEQYF.

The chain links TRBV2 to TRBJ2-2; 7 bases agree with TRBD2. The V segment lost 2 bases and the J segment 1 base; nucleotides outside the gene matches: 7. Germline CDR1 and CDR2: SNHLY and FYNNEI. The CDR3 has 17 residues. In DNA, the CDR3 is TGTGCCAGCAGTGAAAGTTTCGGCGGGGGGAACACCGGGGAGCTGTTTTTT. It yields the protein CASSESFGGGNTGELFF.

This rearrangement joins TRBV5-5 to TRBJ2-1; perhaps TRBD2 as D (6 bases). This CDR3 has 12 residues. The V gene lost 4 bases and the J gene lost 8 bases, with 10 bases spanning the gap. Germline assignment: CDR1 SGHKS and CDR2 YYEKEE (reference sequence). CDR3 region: CASSPWGDEQFF. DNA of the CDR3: TGTGCCAGCAGCCCTTGGGGGGATGAGCAGTTCTTC.

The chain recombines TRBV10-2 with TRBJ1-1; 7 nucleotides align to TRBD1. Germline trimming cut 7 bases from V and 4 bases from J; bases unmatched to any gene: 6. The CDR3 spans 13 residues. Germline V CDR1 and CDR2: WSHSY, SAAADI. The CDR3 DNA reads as TGCGCCAGCACCGCAGGGGGAGGCACTGAAGCTTTCTTT. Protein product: CASTAGGGTEAFF.

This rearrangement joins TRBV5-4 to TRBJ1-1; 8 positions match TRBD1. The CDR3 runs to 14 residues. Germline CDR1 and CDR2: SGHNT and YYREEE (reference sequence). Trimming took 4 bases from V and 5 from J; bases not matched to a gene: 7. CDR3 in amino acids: CASSAGGAGTEAFF. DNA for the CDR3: TGTGCCAGCAGCGCAGGGGGCGCGGGGACTGAAGCTTTCTTT.

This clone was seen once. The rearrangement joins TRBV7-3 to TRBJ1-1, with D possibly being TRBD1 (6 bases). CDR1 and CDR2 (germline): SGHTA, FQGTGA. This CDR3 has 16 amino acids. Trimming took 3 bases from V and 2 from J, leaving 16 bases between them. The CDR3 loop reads CASSFDQDSLNTEAFF. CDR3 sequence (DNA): TGTGCCAGCAGCTTCGACCAGGACAGCCTTAACACTGAAGCTTTCTTT.

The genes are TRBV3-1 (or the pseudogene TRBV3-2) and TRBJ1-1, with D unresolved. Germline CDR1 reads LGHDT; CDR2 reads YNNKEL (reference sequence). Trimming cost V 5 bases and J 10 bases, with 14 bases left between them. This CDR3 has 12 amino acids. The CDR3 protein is CASSFIREVAFF. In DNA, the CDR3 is TGTGCCAGCAGCTTCATCCGGGAGGTAGCTTTCTTT.